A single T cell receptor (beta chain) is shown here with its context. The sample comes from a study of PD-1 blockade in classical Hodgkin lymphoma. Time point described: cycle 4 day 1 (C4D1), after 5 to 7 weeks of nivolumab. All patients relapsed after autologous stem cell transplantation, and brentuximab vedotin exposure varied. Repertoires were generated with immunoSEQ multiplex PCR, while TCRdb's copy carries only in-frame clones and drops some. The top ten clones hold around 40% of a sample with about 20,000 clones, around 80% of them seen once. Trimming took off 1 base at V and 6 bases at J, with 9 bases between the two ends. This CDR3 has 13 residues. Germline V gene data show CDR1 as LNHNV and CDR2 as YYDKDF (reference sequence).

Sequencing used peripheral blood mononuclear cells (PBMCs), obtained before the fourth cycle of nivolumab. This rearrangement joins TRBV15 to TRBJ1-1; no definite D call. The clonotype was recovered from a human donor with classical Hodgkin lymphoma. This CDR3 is CATSRGGWPEAFF. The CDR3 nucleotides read TGTGCCACCAGCAGAGGAGGGTGGCCTGAAGCTTTCTTT.